These T cell receptor beta chains were read from a single sample in a study of T cells in narcolepsy. Method: immunoSEQ multiplex PCR; TCRdb's copy keeps in-frame clones and lacks some. The sample contains over 25,000 clones, about four fifths of which appear only once. Input material: memory (CD45RA-) CD4+ T cells from blood. These receptor sequences come from a human donor in good health. CDR3s leave out the opening cysteine and the closing phenylalanine or tryptophan. Fields, in order: V gene, J gene, CDR3 protein.

>TRBV28|TRBJ1-2
ASSLFTGGAPGYT
>TRBV7-6|TRBJ1-1
ASSLAVGTYEAF
>TRBV7-2|TRBJ1-5
ASSYHWEAQPQH
>TRBV18|TRBJ1-5
ASSAWTDQPQH
>TRBV6-5|TRBJ2-3
ATIAGAGSDTQY
>TRBV27|TRBJ1-5
ASSHRGYSNQPQH
>TRBV5-1|TRBJ2-3
ASSLRTAGDTQY
>TRBV28|TRBJ1-3
AIRGGVNSGNTIY
>TRBV2|TRBJ2-2
ASRLQGRGTGELF
>TRBV6-6|TRBJ1-2
ASIRVQSSNYGYT
>TRBV5-1|TRBJ2-3
ASSLDPAGGGSTDTQY
>TRBV7-9|TRBJ2-3
ASRGTGPRKKTDTQY
>TRBV7-8|TRBJ2-5
ASSSGRQETQY
>TRBV5-1|TRBJ2-7
ASRVGLNYEQY
>TRBV4-1|TRBJ2-7
ASSQDRVGSEQY
>TRBV21-1|TRBJ2-7
ARPSGSSYEQY
>TRBV18|TRBJ2-7
ASSPGLAYEQY
>TRBV6-6|TRBJ2-3
ASSPLLDTQY
>TRBV5-4|TRBJ2-3
ASSLASGPITDTQY
>TRBV6-1|TRBJ2-7
ASSERPGSGLARAYEQY
>TRBV28|TRBJ2-7
ASSGTSGGYEQY
>TRBV11-2|TRBJ2-1
ASTHPAGWGEQF
>TRBV7-9|TRBJ1-6
ASRPRDRLNSPLH
>TRBV28|TRBJ2-4
ASRDSLAKNIQY
>TRBV5-1|TRBJ2-3
ASSPWTGGPDTQY
>TRBV28|TRBJ2-7
ASSPAFYEQY
>TRBV7-2|TRBJ2-1
ASSSRAGDRFSYNEQF
>TRBV28|TRBJ2-5
ASSPLVLAGKGEETQY
>TRBV5-1|TRBJ1-3
AGSLSASGNTIY
>TRBV4-2|TRBJ1-2
ASSQDGGGVYGYT
>TRBV7-8|TRBJ2-1
ASSPLVAGVRNEQF
>TRBV14|TRBJ2-5
ASSRLDTLRETQY
>TRBV6-1|TRBJ2-7
ASSDRIYEQY
>TRBV19|TRBJ1-5
ASSIQTGNQPQH
>TRBV30|TRBJ2-3
AWSRKQGDPDTQY